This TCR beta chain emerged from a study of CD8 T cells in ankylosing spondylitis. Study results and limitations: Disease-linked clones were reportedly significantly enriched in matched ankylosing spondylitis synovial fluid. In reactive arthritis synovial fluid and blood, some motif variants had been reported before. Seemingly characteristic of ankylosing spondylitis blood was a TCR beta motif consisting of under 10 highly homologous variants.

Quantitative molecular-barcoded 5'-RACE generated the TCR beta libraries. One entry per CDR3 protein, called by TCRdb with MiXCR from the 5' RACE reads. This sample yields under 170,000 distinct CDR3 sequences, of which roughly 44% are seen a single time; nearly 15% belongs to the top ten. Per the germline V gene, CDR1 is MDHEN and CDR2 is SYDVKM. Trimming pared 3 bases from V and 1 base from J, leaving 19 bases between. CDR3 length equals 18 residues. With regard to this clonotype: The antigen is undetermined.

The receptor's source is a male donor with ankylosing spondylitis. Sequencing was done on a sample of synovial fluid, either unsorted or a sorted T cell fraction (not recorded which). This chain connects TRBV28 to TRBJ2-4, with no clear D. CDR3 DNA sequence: TGTGCCAGCAGTTTCCCCACCCATGACCCAATGGCCAAAAACATTCAGTACTTC. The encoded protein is CASSFPTHDPMAKNIQYF.